Listed below are T cell receptor beta chains from one sample, sequenced in a study of blood T cell repertoires in COVID-19. TCRdb's table, derived via immunoSEQ multiplex PCR, lists solely in-frame clones and lacks some. The repertoire has tens of thousands of clones, 70% to 85% of them found once; the top ten carry about 14%. Sequenced input: peripheral blood. The receptors here all came from a human donor in a cohort sampled during active COVID-19. The CDR3 runs from the conserved cysteine through the conserved F or W. The order of the fields is V gene, CDR3 length, clone size, J gene, D gene, CDR3 DNA, CDR3 protein. A D gene is named only where the DNA matches it firmly. Only some rows state a clone size, as once, few, many or a class for expanded clones.

>TRBV15|14|-|TRBJ1-4|-
TGTGCCACCAGCACCCAGGTCCTCAATGAAAAACTGTTTTTT
CATSTQVLNEKLFF
>TRBV19|15|-|TRBJ1-2|-
TGTGCCAGTACCGCCGTCACAGTCGCGAACTATGGCTACACCTTC
CASTAVTVANYGYTF
>TRBV19|19|-|TRBJ1-1|-
TGTGCCAGTAGCAGACAGGAATACCGTTTTGGGAGCGGGAACACTGAAGCTTTCTTT
CASSRQEYRFGSGNTEAFF
>TRBV19|14|-|TRBJ1-2|TRBD1
TGTGCCAGTAGTATAGTAACAGGGGACTATGGCTACACCTTC
CASSIVTGDYGYTF
>TRBV12-3/TRBV12-4|12|-|TRBJ1-1|TRBD1
TGTGCCAGCACTGAATGGCAGGGGGGCGCTTTCTTT
CASTEWQGGAFF
>TRBV11-2|18|-|TRBJ2-2|-
TGTGCCAGCAGCTTACTACACAGGGCCGGAACGAACACCGGGGAGCTGTTTTTT
CASSLLHRAGTNTGELFF
>TRBV5-1|15|once|TRBJ1-4|TRBD1
TGCGCCAGCAGTTTCCTGACAGGGATGGGTGAAAAACTGTTTTTT
CASSFLTGMGEKLFF
>TRBV5-1|12|-|TRBJ1-2|-
TGCGCCAGCAGCTTGTCGGGGGATGGCTACACCTTC
CASSLSGDGYTF
>TRBV28|11|-|TRBJ1-4|-
TGTGCCAGCAGTTATCGAGGAGAACTGTTTTTT
CASSYRGELFF
>TRBV2|16|-|TRBJ1-4|-
TGTGCCAGCAGTTGGGTCGAGGTTACAACTAATGAAAAACTGTTTTTT
CASSWVEVTTNEKLFF
>TRBV3-1/TRBV3-2|17|-|TRBJ1-5|-
TGTGCCAGCAGCCAATCCCGATCCGGGGTCGGCAATCAGCCCCAGCATTTT
CASSQSRSGVGNQPQHF
>TRBV5-4|17|-|TRBJ2-2|TRBD2
TGTGCCAGCAGTCGGGGACTAGCGGGGGCGAACACCGGGGAGCTGTTTTTT
CASSRGLAGANTGELFF
>TRBV15|15|-|TRBJ2-1|TRBD1
TGTGCCACCAGCAGAGTTATCGGGACAGGGACTGAGCAGTTCTTC
CATSRVIGTGTEQFF
>TRBV7-8|15|-|TRBJ1-1|TRBD1
TGTGCCAGCACCACAGGGGACCCCGACTACACTGAAGCTTTCTTT
CASTTGDPDYTEAFF
>TRBV19|16|-|TRBJ2-1|TRBD1
TGTGCCAGGGCACCTAAACCGGGACAGGGCCGTCATGAGCAGTTCTTC
CARAPKPGQGRHEQFF
>TRBV5-6|15|-|TRBJ1-2|TRBD1
TGTGCCAGCAGCGGCCGGGACAGGGGGCGAGGAGGCTACACCTTC
CASSGRDRGRGGYTF
>TRBV29-1|14|-|TRBJ1-6|-
TGCAGCGCCCGGGCACAGGCTGACAATTCACCCCTCCACTTT
CSARAQADNSPLHF
>TRBV3-1/TRBV3-2|13|-|TRBJ2-7|-
TGTGCCAGCAGCCAAGGTCTCGGGATCGAGCAGTACTTC
CASSQGLGIEQYF
>TRBV6-5|15|-|TRBJ2-7|TRBD1
TGTGCCAGCAGAAGAGGGACAGCAAACTCCTACGAGCAGTACTTC
CASRRGTANSYEQYF
>TRBV7-6|14|once|TRBJ2-5|-
TGTGCCAGCAGCGTCGGGACATTCCAAGAGACCCAGTACTTC
CASSVGTFQETQYF
>TRBV3-1/TRBV3-2|14|-|TRBJ2-7|-
TGTGCCAGCAGCGCCCGGGGGAGTGCCGGCGAGCAGTACTTC
CASSARGSAGEQYF
>TRBV25-1|18|-|TRBJ2-3|TRBD2
TGTGCCAGCAGTGATTACCGCCTTTCCGGGAGGGGCACAGATACGCAGTATTTT
CASSDYRLSGRGTDTQYF
>TRBV7-2|15|-|TRBJ1-3|-
TGTGCCAGCAGCTTAATTCTCGGAGGGGGAAACACCATATATTTT
CASSLILGGGNTIYF
>TRBV5-1|18|few|TRBJ2-3|TRBD2
TGCGCCAGCAGCTTGGCCTTGGGGGGAGGGCCAGAAGGAGATACGCAGTATTTT
CASSLALGGGPEGDTQYF
>TRBV7-7|16|few|TRBJ2-5|-
TGTGCCAGCAGTTTGGGCAAAGGGGGGGCACAAGAGACCCAGTACTTC
CASSLGKGGAQETQYF
>TRBV4-1|15|-|TRBJ2-7|-
TGCGCCAGCAGCCATCAGCAGGGGTCAAGCTACGAGCAGTACTTC
CASSHQQGSSYEQYF
>TRBV7-9|15|-|TRBJ1-1|-
TGTGCCAGCAGCCCTGGATGGGAGGGAGGGACTGAAGCTTTCTTT
CASSPGWEGGTEAFF
>TRBV7-2|14|-|TRBJ2-5|TRBD1
TGTGCCAGCAGCCAAGGGGGACAGCAAGAGACCCAGTACTTC
CASSQGGQQETQYF
>TRBV4-1|13|-|TRBJ1-1|-
TGCGCCAGCAGCCACCCCCGGAACACTGAAGCTTTCTTT
CASSHPRNTEAFF
>TRBV5-1|14|few|TRBJ2-7|-
TGCGCCAGCAGCTTGGACGGGGTCTACTACGAGCAGTACTTC
CASSLDGVYYEQYF
>TRBV28|16|few|TRBJ2-7|TRBD1
TGTGCCAGCAGTCGTAAAGGGGGGACAGGGACCTACGAGCAGTACTTC
CASSRKGGTGTYEQYF
>TRBV20-1|11|-|TRBJ2-7|-
TGCAGTGCCTACAGGTCCAACGAGCAGTACTTC
CSAYRSNEQYF
>TRBV10-2|14|-|TRBJ2-1|TRBD1
TGCGCCAGCGGGGGGACAGGGCCACGAGGTGAGCAGTTCTTC
CASGGTGPRGEQFF
>TRBV7-6|17|-|TRBJ1-6|-
TGTGCCAGCAGCTTAGGGGAGGGTCAGCGCCATAATTCACCCCTCCACTTT
CASSLGEGQRHNSPLHF
>TRBV27|15|-|TRBJ2-7|TRBD1
TGTGCCAGCAGTCTGACCCGGGACAGGGTTGACGAGCAGTACTTC
CASSLTRDRVDEQYF
>TRBV6-5|13|-|TRBJ1-1|-
TGTGCCAGCAGGCCCGGTGTGAACACTGAAGCTTTCTTT
CASRPGVNTEAFF
>TRBV3-1/TRBV3-2|16|-|TRBJ2-3|TRBD2
TGTGCCAGCAGCCAGGAAGCGGGGGCCTACACAGATACGCAGTATTTT
CASSQEAGAYTDTQYF
>TRBV19|14|-|TRBJ1-5|-
TGTGCCAGTCGACCGAGGGACAACAATCAGCCCCAGCATTTT
CASRPRDNNQPQHF
>TRBV19|17|-|TRBJ2-1|-
TGTGCCAGTAAACGGGGCCTAGGCGCGGGAGTAGGGGGTGAGCAGTTCTTC
CASKRGLGAGVGGEQFF
>TRBV19|14|-|TRBJ2-7|-
TGTGCCAGTAGTGTAAGAGGATCTAACTACGAGCAGTACTTC
CASSVRGSNYEQYF
>TRBV18|17|-|TRBJ1-5|TRBD1
TGTGCCAGCTCACCGACAGGGGACTGGTATAGCAATCAGCCCCAGCATTTT
CASSPTGDWYSNQPQHF
>TRBV28|14|-|TRBJ1-1|-
TGTGCCAGCAGTTTTCAGGGATCGCGTCGGGAAGCTTTCTTT
CASSFQGSRREAFF
>TRBV5-1|14|-|TRBJ1-5|-
TGCGCCAGCAGCTTGAGGGGATCGGGTCAGCCCCAGCATTTT
CASSLRGSGQPQHF
>TRBV15|17|-|TRBJ2-6|-
TGTGCCACCAGCAGAGAAGGCCCGGGGTCTGGGGCCAACGTCCTGACTTTC
CATSREGPGSGANVLTF
>TRBV28|11|-|TRBJ2-7|TRBD1
TGTGCCAGCAGTACAGGGGACGTGCAGTACTTC
CASSTGDVQYF
>TRBV6-2/TRBV6-3|13|-|TRBJ1-2|TRBD1
TGTGCCAGCAGTTCCGGGACAGGGAGTGGCTACACCTTC
CASSSGTGSGYTF
>TRBV18|16|-|TRBJ1-1|TRBD1
TGTGCCAGCCAGCAGACAGGGCCTGGCGGGAACACTGAAGCTTTCTTT
CASQQTGPGGNTEAFF
>TRBV4-1|14|-|TRBJ1-5|-
TGCGCCAGCAGCCTGGACAGCTTCCCGGGGCCCCAGCATTTT
CASSLDSFPGPQHF
>TRBV29-1|14|-|TRBJ2-2|TRBD2
TGCAGCACGACTAGCGGGGGAGTTACCGGGGAGCTGTTTTTT
CSTTSGGVTGELFF
>TRBV3-1/TRBV3-2|16|-|TRBJ2-5|TRBD1
TGTGCCAGCAGCCAAGGGACAGGGGTTACACAAGAGACCCAGTACTTC
CASSQGTGVTQETQYF
>TRBV6-6|13|-|TRBJ1-6|-
TGTGCCAGCGGCGGGGGGCGAGGGTCACCCCTCCACTTT
CASGGGRGSPLHF
>TRBV27|16|once|TRBJ2-3|TRBD2
TGTGCCAGCAGTTTATCCGGACTAGCGGGGGCGGATACGCAGTATTTT
CASSLSGLAGADTQYF
>TRBV28|15|-|TRBJ2-1|TRBD2
TGTGCCAGCAGCCCAGCGGGAGGGGGTTACAATGAGCAGTTCTTC
CASSPAGGGYNEQFF